This TCR beta chain was found in a study of T cell responses to AZD1222 COVID-19 vaccine. Findings of the study overall: Nearly half of the spike-specific TCRs reportedly recognize variant regions that carry no mutations.

Of note for this clone: Its target is unknown.

Using immunoSEQ multiplex PCR, the repertoire was profiled, and TCRdb retains in-frame clones only, with some absent. The table has 150,000 to 180,000 clones, 80% to 90% seen once. The source of this sequence is an adult in good health. The input for sequencing was peripheral blood, taken on day 0 of MenACWY control vaccination.

The CDR3 nucleotides read TGTGCCAGCAGTGCAGGGTTAGATACGCAGTATTTT. Protein product: CASSAGLDTQYF. The V gene is TRBV2, the J gene TRBJ2-3; a weak D match, TRBD1 (5 bases). The CDR3 has 12 amino acids. V lost 4 bases, J lost 5 bases, and 7 bases lay in between. From germline, CDR1 is SNHLY and CDR2 FYNNEI.